What follows are 7 T cell receptor beta chains derived from one specimen sequenced in a study of control samples from healthy donors and cancer patients. Only in-frame clones appear in the TCRdb table, and some are missing; sequencing was by immunoSEQ multiplex PCR. The sample records 9,500 to 15,000 clones, approximately 95% being singletons. The sample taken for sequencing was PBMCs. The receptors were sampled from a man in his 70s with head and neck cancer.

V usage is TRBV2 and J usage is TRBJ2-2; no firm D call. The CDR3 totals 11 residues. Trimming took off 5 bases at V and 3 bases at J, with 1 base between the two ends. CDR1 is SNHLY and CDR2 is FYNNEI in the germline V gene. The CDR3 spells CASSYTGELFF. CDR3 sequence (DNA): TGTGCCAGCAGTTACACCGGGGAGCTGTTTTTT.

This chain uses TRBV30 with TRBJ1-4; D unresolved. The CDR3 length is 13 residues. Germline-derived CDR1 and CDR2 are GTSNPN and SVGIG (reference sequence). Trimming pared 3 bases from V and 11 bases from J, leaving 16 bases between. The CDR3 nucleotides are TGTGCCTGGAGGGCCGCGACTTCTAGTAAACTGTTTTTT. Translation: CAWRAATSSKLFF.

The CDR3 loop reads CASSLGASWTDTQYF. The CDR3, as DNA: TGCGCCAGCAGCTTGGGTGCCAGCTGGACAGATACGCAGTATTTT. The rearrangement uses TRBV5-1 and TRBJ2-3; no clear D gene. Germline CDR1 is SGHRS and CDR2 is YFSETQ. V lost 0 bases and J lost 3, with 11 bases in between. This CDR3 comprises 15 residues.

V usage is TRBV29-1 and J usage is TRBJ2-7; 8 positions match TRBD1. The CDR3 loop spans 16 amino acids. From germline, CDR1 is SQVTM and CDR2 ANQGSEA. V lost 4 bases to trimming and J lost 5 bases; unmatched junction nucleotides: 16. The CDR3 DNA reads as TGCAGCGTTGCGGGCAGGTTGGACAGGGCCCGGGACGAGCAGTACTTC. Translating it yields CSVAGRLDRARDEQYF.

This clone was picked up one time. The chain recombines TRBV6-5 with TRBJ2-5; 9 nucleotides agree with TRBD1. Germline-derived CDR1 and CDR2 are MNHEY and SVGAGI. J gave up 0 bases and V 2 bases, and 1 base lay outside the gene matches. This CDR3 is built from 15 residues. CDR3 coding DNA: TGTGCCAGCAGTTACGGGACAGGGTACCAAGAGACCCAGTACTTC. Translating it yields CASSYGTGYQETQYF.

On this clone: A read error may produce the germline difference seen at one junction end. V usage is TRBV27 and J usage is TRBJ2-2, with TRBD1 as a possible D gene (6 bases). The CDR3 sequence is 14 residues long. CDR1 and CDR2 from the germline V gene are MNHEY and SMNVEV (reference sequence). For the CDR3, the DNA is TGTGCCAGCAGGCCAGACAGGTTAACCGGGAAGCTGTTTTTT. It codes for CASRPDRLTGKLFF.

The chain employs TRBV12-5 and TRBJ1-3; 7 bases align to TRBD1. The germline CDR1 and CDR2 sequences are LGHNT and FRNRAP. The CDR3 consists of 14 residues. J gave up 2 bases and V 2 bases, and 0 bases lay outside the gene matches. The CDR3 is CASGLTGAGNTIYF. In nucleotides, the CDR3 is TGTGCTAGTGGTTTGACAGGGGCTGGAAACACCATATATTTT.